Presented here are 27 T cell receptor beta chains from one specimen sequenced in a study of OX40 agonist ivuxolimab in advanced cancers. Sequencing used immunoSEQ multiplex PCR; TCRdb keeps in-frame clones, though not all of them. The sample records roughly 63,000 clones, 70% to 90% being singletons. The sample consisted of CD4+ or CD8+ T cells sorted from blood, taken in a trial of the OX40 agonist ivuxolimab. These receptors were collected from an adult with an advanced solid tumor such as melanoma, head and neck, liver or kidney cancer.

The rearrangement joins TRBV30 to TRBJ1-1, with 7 positions matching TRBD1. V lost 0 bases and J lost 3; bases outside the gene matches: 4. The germline V gene has CDR1 GTSNPN and CDR2 SVGIG (reference sequence). The CDR3 spans 14 residues. In nucleotides, the CDR3 is TGTGCCTGGAGTGTTAAGGGGGCCCACACTGAAGCTTTCTTT. Its protein is CAWSVKGAHTEAFF. The full variable domain, with the rest looked up from reference TRBV30 and TRBJ1-1, is SQTIHQWPATLVQPVGSPLSLECTVEGTSNPNLYWYRQAAGRGLQLLFYSVGIGQISSEVPQNLSASRPQDRQFILSSKKLLLSDSGFYLCAWSVKGAHTEAFFGQGTRLTVV.

The chain employs TRBV7-2 and TRBJ1-1; D uncertain. The CDR3 runs to 13 residues. The V gene lost 5 bases and the J gene lost 1 base, with 8 bases spanning the gap. CDR1 and CDR2 (germline): SGHTA, FQGNSA. CDR3 protein: CASSPHANTEAFF. Written as DNA, the CDR3 is TGTGCCAGCAGCCCACACGCGAACACTGAAGCTTTCTTT.

The chain uses TRBV7-9 and TRBJ1-5; D is uncertain. The length of the CDR3 is 15 residues. Trimming took off 1 base at V and 3 bases at J, with 10 bases between the two ends. Germline V CDR1 and CDR2: SEHNR, FQNEAQ (reference sequence). CDR3: CASSLVGRFNQPQHF. The CDR3 nucleotides are TGTGCCAGCAGCTTAGTTGGCAGATTCAATCAGCCCCAGCATTTT.

CDR3 protein: CASSYAGLGSDTEAFF. CDR3 nucleotide sequence: TGTGCCAGCAGTTACGCGGGATTGGGGTCGGACACTGAAGCTTTCTTT. The rearrangement uses TRBV6-5 and TRBJ1-1; the D is unclear. CDR1 and CDR2 (germline): MNHEY, SVGAGI. V lost 2 bases to trimming and J lost 3 bases, with 16 bases between them. The CDR3 consists of 16 residues.

J is TRBJ2-1 and V is TRBV27, with TRBD2 matching over 14 bases. V lost 5 bases, J lost 6 bases, and 12 bases stayed unmatched. The CDR3 length is 18 residues. CDR1 and CDR2 from the germline V gene are MNHEY and SMNVEV (reference sequence). Written as DNA, the CDR3 is TGTGCCAGCAGTCCCCTAAGGGGACTAGCGGGAGACTTCAATGAGCAGTTCTTC. This codes for CASSPLRGLAGDFNEQFF.

CDR3 nucleotide sequence: TGTGCCAGCAGTTACTCGTGGGCCCTCCGTAGAGATACGCAGTATTTT. It is translated as CASSYSWALRRDTQYF. The chain links TRBV6-5 to TRBJ2-3; D gene uncertain. The CDR3 consists of 16 residues. The V gene lost 0 bases and the J gene lost 5 bases, with 15 bases spanning the gap. Germline CDR1 reads MNHEY; CDR2 reads SVGAGI.

The V and J genes are TRBV6-1 and TRBJ1-2; a possible D gene is TRBD1 (6 bases). CDR1 and CDR2 from the germline V gene are MNHNS and SASEGT. The CDR3 has 16 residues. Trimming took 3 bases from V and 4 from J, leaving 18 bases between them. CDR3 protein: CASSDHRGQGSYGYTF. DNA of the CDR3: TGTGCCAGCAGTGATCATAGAGGCCAGGGGAGCTATGGCTACACCTTC.

CDR3 region: CASSQDGTSGHNEQFF. CDR3 sequence (DNA): TGTGCCAGCAGCCAAGACGGGACTAGCGGGCACAATGAGCAGTTCTTC. This chain links TRBV4-2 with TRBJ2-1; 12 nucleotides align to TRBD2. CDR1 LGHNA and CDR2 YNFKEQ come from the germline V gene. V gave up 0 bases and J gave up 5 bases; unmatched junction bases: 2. The CDR3 is made up of 16 amino acids.

The rearrangement uses TRBV18 and TRBJ1-1; 9 nucleotides align to TRBD1. Germline trimming cut 2 bases from V and 4 bases from J; bases unmatched to any gene: 2. Germline CDR1 and CDR2: KGHSH and LQKENI. The CDR3 is made up of 14 amino acids. The CDR3: CASSPTGGITEAFF. Here the CDR3 DNA reads TGTGCCAGCTCACCAACAGGGGGCATCACTGAAGCTTTCTTT.

The gene calls are TRBV6-5 and TRBJ2-3; unclear D gene. The germline V gene has CDR1 MNHEY and CDR2 SVGAGI. The CDR3 is 12 amino acids. Trimming left V 6 bases short and J 2 bases short, with 6 bases between. CDR3 region: CASSPTTDTQYF. In DNA form, the CDR3 reads TGTGCCAGCAGCCCAACCACAGATACGCAGTATTTT.

V and J are TRBV6-5 and TRBJ1-1, with 7 bases identical to TRBD1. The CDR3 spans 15 residues. Germline loops: CDR1 MNHEY, CDR2 SVGAGI. Trimming cost V 5 bases and J 1 base; bases outside gene matches: 7. The CDR3, as DNA: TGTGCCAGCAGTCGCCAACAGGGGAGGAACACTGAAGCTTTCTTT. This translates into CASSRQQGRNTEAFF.

This clone was seen just once. The chain uses TRBV7-9 and TRBJ2-7; the match to TRBD2 covers 7 bases. Germline trimming cut 0 bases from V and 2 bases from J; bases unmatched to any gene: 7. CDR1 and CDR2 (germline): SEHNR, FQNEAQ (reference sequence). The CDR3 spans 16 residues. CDR3: CASSLAGGTVTYEQYF. The CDR3 region has the DNA TGTGCCAGCAGCTTAGCGGGGGGGACGGTAACCTACGAGCAGTACTTC. Full variable domain (outside the CDR3, taken from reference TRBV7-9 and TRBJ2-7): DTGVSQNPRHKITKRGQNVTFRCDPISEHNRLYWYRQTLGQGPEFLTYFQNEAQLEKSRLLSDRFSAERPKGSFSTLEIQRTEQGDSAMYLCASSLAGGTVTYEQYFGPGTRLTVT.

The V and J genes are TRBV5-5 and TRBJ1-1; D may be TRBD1 (5 bases). This CDR3 has 15 amino acids. Germline CDR1 is SGHKS and CDR2 is YYEKEE (reference sequence). Between the trimmed V and J ends, which lost 2 bases and 2 bases, there was a span of 13 bases. The CDR3, as DNA: TGTGCCAGCAGCTTTCGCAGGGTGGCCAACACTGAAGCTTTCTTT. It translates to CASSFRRVANTEAFF.

J is TRBJ1-1 and V is TRBV7-9; D remains ambiguous. Germline V gives CDR1 SEHNR, CDR2 FQNEAQ (reference sequence). V was trimmed by 0 bases and J by 3 bases, leaving 8 bases between them. There are 14 residues in the CDR3. The CDR3 bases are TGTGCCAGCAGCTTAGCAGGGAGCCACACTGAAGCTTTCTTT. It translates to CASSLAGSHTEAFF.

This clone was found a few times. The chain uses TRBV2 and TRBJ2-7; no clear D. Germline CDR1 reads SNHLY; CDR2 reads FYNNEI. The CDR3 totals 13 residues. V was cut by 4 bases and J by 0 bases, with 7 bases left in between. Here the CDR3 reads CASSGVFSYEQYF. DNA of the CDR3: TGTGCCAGCAGTGGGGTTTTCTCCTACGAGCAGTACTTC. Combining the CDR3 with reference TRBV2 and TRBJ2-7 gives the whole variable domain EPEVTQTPSHQVTQMGQEVILRCVPISNHLYFYWYRQILGQKVEFLVSFYNNEISEKSEIFDDQFSVERPDGSNFTLKIRSTKLEDSAMYFCASSGVFSYEQYFGPGTRLTVT.

CDR3 nucleotide sequence: TGCGCCAGCAGCTTGGGGCGGCCCCAGAACACTGAAGCTTTCTTT. Residues: CASSLGRPQNTEAFF. The rearrangement uses TRBV5-1 and TRBJ1-1, with unresolved D. V was pared by 0 bases and J by 1 base, with 10 bases between. CDR3 length equals 15 residues. From germline, CDR1 is SGHRS and CDR2 YFSETQ.

The rearrangement joins TRBV4-1 to TRBJ1-2; D remains unclear. Germline CDR1 MGHRA, CDR2 YSYEKL. Deletions cut 4 bases from V and 2 bases from J, with 20 bases between. CDR3 size: 17 residues. The DNA for the CDR3 is TGCGCCAGCAGCCGAGGTTATGGAAGGGTCGGGAACTATGGCTACACCTTC. It translates to CASSRGYGRVGNYGYTF.

The chain couples TRBV18 to TRBJ2-2; 8 bases match TRBD1. There are 16 residues in the CDR3. CDR1 and CDR2 (germline): KGHSH, LQKENI. The junction had 7 bases not matched to a gene; V was cut back by 2 bases and J by 5 bases. This CDR3 is CASSPAGGGGTGELFF. Here the CDR3 DNA reads TGTGCCAGCTCACCAGCAGGGGGCGGCGGTACCGGGGAGCTGTTTTTT.

This clone showed up just a few times. The gene calls are TRBV7-3 and TRBJ2-5; 13 bases align to TRBD2. This CDR3 is built from 16 residues. J lost 2 bases, V lost 4 bases, and 4 bases had no gene match. Germline assignment: CDR1 SGHTA and CDR2 FQGTGA. The CDR3 sequence is CASSSQLAGGQETQYF. The CDR3 DNA follows: TGTGCCAGCAGCTCCCAACTAGCGGGGGGGCAAGAGACCCAGTACTTC.

The V gene is TRBV6-6, the J gene TRBJ1-1, with 8 bases matching TRBD1. Germline V lookup: CDR1 MNHNY, CDR2 SVGAGI (reference sequence). The CDR3 length is 14 residues. Unmatched junction bases numbered 2, after V lost 4 bases and J lost 1 base. The CDR3 region is CASSWDRTNTEAFF. In nucleotides, the CDR3 is TGTGCCAGCAGTTGGGACAGGACGAACACTGAAGCTTTCTTT.

J is TRBJ2-5 and V is TRBV5-6; 7 bases are shared with TRBD2. The CDR3 spans 15 residues. Germline assignment: CDR1 SGHDT and CDR2 YYEEEE. After removal of 4 bases from V and 0 bases from J, the junction contained 6 bases not matched to a gene. The CDR3: CASSRSGGNQETQYF. The CDR3, as DNA: TGTGCCAGCAGCCGATCGGGGGGAAACCAAGAGACCCAGTACTTC.

The chain has TRBV18 and TRBJ1-5; TRBD1 might be the D (6 bases). V was clipped by 5 bases and J by 0 bases, with 11 bases between them. Germline CDR1 and CDR2: KGHSH and LQKENI. This CDR3 spans 15 amino acids. The CDR3 sequence is CASSLTGDSNQPQHF. Here the CDR3 DNA reads TGTGCCAGCTCATTGACAGGAGATAGCAATCAGCCCCAGCATTTT. Supplemented by reference TRBV18 and TRBJ1-5, the full variable domain reads NAGVMQNPRHLVRRRGQEARLRCSPMKGHSHVYWYRQLPEEGLKFMVYLQKENIIDESGMPKERFSAEFPKEGPSILRIQQVVRGDSAAYFCASSLTGDSNQPQHFGDGTRLSIL.

This clone was picked up a small number of times. The V call is TRBV6-5, the J call TRBJ2-7, with D perhaps matching TRBD1 (6 bases). The V gene's germline CDR1 is MNHEY and CDR2 SVGAGI. CDR3 size: 15 residues. The V and J ends lost 4 bases and 6 bases respectively, with 19 bases between them. CDR3 amino acids: CASSSRTTGIGEQYF. The CDR3 DNA reads TGTGCCAGCAGTTCCAGAACCACAGGGATCGGCGAGCAGTACTTC.

This chain joins TRBV4-2 and TRBJ2-3; the D is unclear. The CDR3 length is 14 residues. The V end was cut by 4 bases, the J end by 1 base, with 9 bases between. The V gene's germline CDR1 is LGHNA and CDR2 YNFKEQ. CDR3 protein: CASSPRTGTDTQYF. The CDR3 DNA reads TGTGCCAGCAGCCCCCGCACAGGCACAGATACGCAGTATTTT.

Comments on this clone: At the DNA level, this CDR3 is encoded by other sequences in the same sample as well. The gene calls are TRBV6-5 and TRBJ1-1; maybe TRBD1 (5 bases). The V gene's germline CDR1 is MNHEY and CDR2 SVGAGI. This CDR3 is 16 amino acids long. V was clipped by 2 bases and J by 0 bases, with 13 bases between them. The CDR3 sequence is CASSYGPGGMNTEAFF. CDR3 coding DNA: TGTGCCAGCAGTTACGGGCCGGGGGGGATGAACACTGAAGCTTTCTTT.

This sequence joins TRBV6-1 and TRBJ2-7; 10 nucleotides agree with TRBD2. The trim removed 11 bases at V and 5 bases at J, leaving 12 bases unmatched. The CDR3 contains 14 residues. CDR1 and CDR2 from the germline V gene are MNHNS and SASEGT. CDR3 sequence (DNA): TGTGCCGCGAGGAGCGGGGGGGCCGTCCACGAGCAGTACTTC. Translated: CAARSGGAVHEQYF.

The genes are TRBV7-8 and TRBJ2-2; D gene uncertain. Trimming removed 3 bases from V and 3 bases from J, with 20 bases in between. Germline CDR1 reads SGHVS; CDR2 reads FQNEAQ. This CDR3 contains 18 residues. CDR3: CASSFPFWGSSDTGELFF. DNA for the CDR3: TGTGCCAGCAGCTTCCCGTTTTGGGGTTCTTCTGACACCGGGGAGCTGTTTTTT.